The 3 T cell receptor beta chains below all came from one sample that was sequenced in a study of T cell clones after liver transplantation. Sequencing was performed with immunoSEQ multiplex PCR; in TCRdb, only in-frame clones are kept and a portion is missing. In the table there are 7,000 to 9,500 clones, almost 80% of which are singletons. Sample: CD8+ T cells from blood, taken at the 22-month timepoint. The receptors were gathered from a human patient who received a liver transplant. Some T cells may have come from the graft donor.

The chain uses TRBV29-1 and TRBJ2-1; TRBD1 matches at 9 bases. The CDR3 contains 16 residues. Germline-derived CDR1 and CDR2 are SQVTM and ANQGSEA. Trimming took 4 bases from V and 3 from J; bases not matched to a gene: 10. Here the CDR3 DNA reads TGCAGCGTTGTGGGGACAGGGACAAGAGGCTACAATGAGCAGTTCTTC. This translates into CSVVGTGTRGYNEQFF.

On this clone itself: Compared with germline, one end of the junction differs, possibly owing to a read error. CDR3 protein: CASSDSGTVPEQYF. CDR3 in DNA: TGTGCCAGCAGTGACTCCGGGACAGTACCCGAGCAGTACTTC. The chain employs TRBV6-5 and TRBJ2-7; 7 bases match TRBD1. Germline CDR1 and CDR2: MNHEY and SVGAGI. This CDR3 contains 14 residues.

The CDR3 loop is CASSLRGSYEQYF. The CDR3, as DNA: TGTGCCAGCAGTTTACGAGGCTCCTACGAGCAGTACTTC. V usage is TRBV28 and J usage is TRBJ2-7; D gene ambiguous. The germline V gene encodes CDR1 MDHEN and CDR2 SYDVKM. The CDR3 sequence is 13 residues long. V was clipped by 2 bases and J by 0 bases, with 5 bases between them.